Listed here is a single T cell receptor beta chain. Its target is not known. The sample belongs to a study of molecular identifiers for immune sequencing clone quantification. Study as a whole: In replicates, RNA taken from roughly 20,000 or 100,000 naive CD8 cells was divided five ways, and four portions underwent sequencing.

The germline V gene encodes CDR1 DFQATT and CDR2 SNEGSKA (reference sequence). This CDR3 comprises 15 residues. The germline V and J ends were trimmed by 1 base and 0 bases, with 13 bases remaining between them. TCRdb analysed the PCR reads with MiXCR anew, one entry per CDR3 protein. Among about 320,000 distinct CDR3 sequences, over 20% were seen once, and the ten largest hold about 0.79%. Overall study findings and caveats: Over 99% of effector molecules, but under 1% in naive cells, were held by clones with more than 20 RNA copies.

Sorted cells numbering 20,000 to 1,000,000, with 10%, 30% or 50% RNA, yielded the naive CD8 libraries. CD8+CD4-CCR7+CD45RA+ sorting gave the naive CD8 T cells. The TCR was taken from a human donor in good health. Some libraries in this study had Jurkat cell RNA spiked in. The specimen sequenced was naive CD8+ T cells from blood, with Jurkat cell RNA spiked in. This sample's subset: FACS-sorted CD8+CD4-CCR7+CD45RA+ naive T cells. The chain combines TRBV20-1 with TRBJ2-7, with D possibly TRBD2 on 7 matching bases. The chain's CDR3 is CSARVAGASSYEQYF. CDR3 in DNA: TGCAGTGCTAGAGTGGCGGGGGCGAGCTCCTACGAGCAGTACTTC.